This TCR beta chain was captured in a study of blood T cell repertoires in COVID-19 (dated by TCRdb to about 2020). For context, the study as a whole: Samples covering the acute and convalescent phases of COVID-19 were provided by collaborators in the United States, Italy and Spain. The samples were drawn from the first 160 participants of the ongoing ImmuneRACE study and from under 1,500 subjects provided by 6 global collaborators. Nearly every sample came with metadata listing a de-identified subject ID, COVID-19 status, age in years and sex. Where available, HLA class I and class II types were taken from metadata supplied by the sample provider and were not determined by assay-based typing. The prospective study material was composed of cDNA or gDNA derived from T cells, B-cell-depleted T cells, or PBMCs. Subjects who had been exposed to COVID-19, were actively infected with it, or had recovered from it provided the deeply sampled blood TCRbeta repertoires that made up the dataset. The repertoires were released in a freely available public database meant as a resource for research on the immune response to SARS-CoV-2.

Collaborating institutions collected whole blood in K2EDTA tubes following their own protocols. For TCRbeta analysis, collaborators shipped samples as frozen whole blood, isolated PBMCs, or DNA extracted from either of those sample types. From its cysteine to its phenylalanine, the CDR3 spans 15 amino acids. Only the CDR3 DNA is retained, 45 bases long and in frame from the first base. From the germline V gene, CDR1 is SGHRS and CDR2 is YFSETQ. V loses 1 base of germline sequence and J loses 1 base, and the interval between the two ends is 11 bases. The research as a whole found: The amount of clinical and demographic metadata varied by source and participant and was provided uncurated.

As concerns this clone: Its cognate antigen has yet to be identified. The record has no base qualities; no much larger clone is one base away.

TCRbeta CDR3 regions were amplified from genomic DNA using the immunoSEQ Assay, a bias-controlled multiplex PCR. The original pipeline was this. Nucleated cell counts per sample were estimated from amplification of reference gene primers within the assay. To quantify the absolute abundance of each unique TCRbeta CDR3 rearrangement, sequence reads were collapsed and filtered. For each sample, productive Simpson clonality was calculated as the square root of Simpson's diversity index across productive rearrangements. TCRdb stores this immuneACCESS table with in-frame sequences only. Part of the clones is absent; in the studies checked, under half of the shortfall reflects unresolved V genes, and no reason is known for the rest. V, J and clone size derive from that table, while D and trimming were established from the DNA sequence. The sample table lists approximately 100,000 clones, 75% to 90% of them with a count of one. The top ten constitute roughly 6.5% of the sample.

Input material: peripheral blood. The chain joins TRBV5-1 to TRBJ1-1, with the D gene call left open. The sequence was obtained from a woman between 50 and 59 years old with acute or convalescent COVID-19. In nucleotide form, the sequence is TGCGCCAGCAGCTTGTCTCCAGTCGAGAACACTGAAGCTTTCTTT. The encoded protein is CASSLSPVENTEAFF.